Following are 7 T cell receptor beta chains from one sample sequenced in a study of T cells in Graves' hyperthyroidism and ophthalmopathy. Researchers took RNA transcripts and amplified the TCR beta CDR3 regions from them. The HTBI primer set served for first-round RT-PCR of the TCR CDR3. TCRdb used MiXCR to reprocess the multiplex PCR reads, holding one entry per CDR3 protein. The profile covers roughly 170,000 distinct CDR3 sequences, with over 15% appearing a single time and 25% to 35% taken by the ten largest. The material sequenced was blood. These receptors were collected from a woman aged 45 to 65 with Graves' hyperthyroidism.

This clonotype was detected many times. This CDR3 is CASSYPTANYGYTF. In DNA, the CDR3 is TGTGCCAGCAGTTACCCTACAGCTAACTATGGCTACACCTTC. J is TRBJ1-2 and V is TRBV6-5; no firm D call. The V end lost 2 bases, the J end lost 0 bases, and 7 bases lay between the germline ends. The CDR3 is 14 amino acids. Per the germline V gene, CDR1 is MNHEY and CDR2 is SVGAGI.

There are many counts of this clonotype. The chain employs TRBV29-1 and TRBJ1-1; D remains ambiguous. V gave up 4 bases and J gave up 8 bases, with 11 bases separating them. Germline CDR1 SQVTM, CDR2 ANQGSEA. There are 11 residues in the CDR3. CDR3 loop: CSVGIGPEAFF. CDR3 bases: TGCAGCGTTGGAATCGGACCAGAAGCTTTCTTT. Looking up the rest from reference TRBV29-1 and TRBJ1-1 gives the full variable domain: SAVISQKPSRDICQRGTSLTIQCQVDSQVTMMFWYRQQPGQSLTLIATANQGSEATYESGFVIDKFPISRPNLTFSTLTVSNMSPEDSSIYLCSVGIGPEAFFGQGTRLTVV.

This clonotype was found many times. The chain links TRBV29-1 to TRBJ2-5; 11 nucleotides align to TRBD2. The CDR3 covers 16 residues. Germline-derived CDR1 and CDR2 are SQVTM and ANQGSEA. With 4 bases clipped from V and 0 bases from J, the junction kept 7 bases outside the gene matches. The CDR3 here is CSVGLAGGTYQETQYF. The CDR3 DNA reads as TGCAGCGTTGGTCTAGCGGGGGGAACGTACCAAGAGACCCAGTACTTC.

The CDR3 here is CASLTGGYNEQFF. In nucleotides, the CDR3 is TGTGCCAGCCTCACAGGCGGGTACAATGAGCAGTTCTTC. This chain joins TRBV18 and TRBJ2-1, with D possibly called TRBD1 or TRBD2 (5 bases each). The CDR3 runs to 13 residues. Trimming took off 8 bases at V and 4 bases at J, with 12 bases between the two ends. CDR1 and CDR2 (germline): KGHSH, LQKENI.

The rearrangement joins TRBV7-2 to TRBJ1-5; possibly TRBD1 for D (5 bases). The germline gives CDR1 SGHTA, CDR2 FQGNSA. Trimming removed 4 bases at V and 2 bases at J, with 9 bases between. CDR3 length equals 14 residues. In DNA, the CDR3 is TGTGCCAGCAGCTACGCGGGGGGCAATCAGCCCCAGCATTTT. Its translation: CASSYAGGNQPQHF.

The V and J genes are TRBV6-2 or TRBV6-3 and TRBJ2-5, with 8 bases identical to TRBD1. Trimming at V came to 6 bases and at J to 5 bases, leaving 11 bases not matched to a gene. Germline V lookup: CDR1 MNHEY, CDR2 SVGEGT. The CDR3 runs to 15 residues. CDR3 sequence reads: CASSAPGQGYETQYF. CDR3 coding DNA: TGTGCCAGCAGCGCACCCGGACAGGGATATGAGACCCAGTACTTC.

This clonotype was picked up many times. The CDR3 here is CASRPDSSPLHF. CDR3 bases: TGTGCCAGCAGGCCGGACAGTTCACCCCTCCACTTT. The gene calls are TRBV2 and TRBJ1-6; D possibly corresponds to TRBD1 (6 bases). V was clipped by 6 bases and J by 9 bases, with 9 bases between them. The CDR3 is 12 amino acids. Germline values: CDR1 SNHLY, CDR2 FYNNEI.